This T cell receptor (beta chain) was recovered during a study of blood T cell repertoires in COVID-19. The wider study: Collection of acute and convalescent COVID-19 samples took place in the United States, Italy and Spain.

Repertoires were generated with immunoSEQ multiplex PCR, while TCRdb's copy carries only in-frame clones and drops some. The table has 200,000 to 300,000 clones, about 82% seen once; the top ten hold 2% to 2.5%. V lost 1 base, J lost 6 bases, and 12 bases lay in between. The CDR3 has 13 residues. CDR1 is SQVTM and CDR2 is ANQGSEA in the germline V gene. Participants spanned ages about 18 to 90 years and resided in about 25 US areas. Resolution of symptoms, clearance, or two negative PCRs was present in recovered Cohort 3 donors. Sequencing used PBMCs or T cells enriched from blood (not recorded which). The TCR originated in a woman between 50 and 59 years old who had recovered from COVID-19. V gene TRBV29-1 combines with J gene TRBJ1-1, with D perhaps TRBD1 (5 bases). DNA for the CDR3: TGCAGCGTTGAAGGGGGGGGTTGGGCTGAAGCTTTCTTT. Translation gives CSVEGGGWAEAFF.